These T cell receptor beta chains were read from a single sample in a study of neurological immune-mediated disorders. TCRdb reprocessed the 5' RACE reads with MiXCR, giving one entry per CDR3 protein. The sample holds about 43,000 distinct CDR3 sequences, approximately 11% seen once. Source material: PBMCs. The receptors originated from a female donor in good health. The CDR3 runs from the conserved cysteine through the conserved F or W. Each record gives: J gene, clone size, V gene, D gene, CDR3 protein, CDR3 DNA. A D gene is named only where the DNA matches it firmly. Clone size is not always given. Where it is, it says once, few, many or a class for expanded clones.

TRBJ1-2	many	TRBV7-2	NA	CASSRGQLYGYTF	TGTGCCAGCAGCCGGGGACAACTATATGGCTACACCTTC
TRBJ1-2	many	TRBV18	NA	CASSPGNRAVSNRGYTF	TGTGCCAGCTCACCAGGGAACAGGGCGGTTTCTAATCGTGGCTACACCTTC
TRBJ1-2	many	TRBV12-3/TRBV12-4	NA	CASSEGAAYGYTF	TGTGCCAGCAGCGAAGGGGCAGCCTATGGCTACACCTTC
TRBJ1-5	many	TRBV7-2	NA	CASSLGRGGQPQHF	TGTGCCAGCAGCTTAGGAAGGGGAGGTCAGCCCCAGCATTTT
TRBJ2-7	many	TRBV21-1	NA	CASTMTTSYEQYF	TGTGCCAGCACCATGACTACATCCTACGAGCAGTACTTC
TRBJ1-5	many	TRBV20-1	TRBD1	CSASTGFLGIDQPQHF	TGCAGTGCGTCGACAGGGTTCCTTGGGATCGATCAGCCCCAGCATTTT
TRBJ1-2	few	TRBV20-1	NA	CSAREGNYGYTF	TGCAGTGCTAGAGAGGGTAACTATGGCTACACCTTC
TRBJ1-2	many	TRBV5-1	TRBD1	CASSPGTVQGYGYTF	TGCGCCAGCAGCCCCGGGACAGTTCAGGGCTATGGCTACACCTTC
TRBJ2-5	many	TRBV15	NA	CATSRVRTETQYF	TGTGCCACCAGCAGAGTCAGGACGGAGACCCAGTACTTC
TRBJ2-2	many	TRBV19	NA	CASKPSGRANTGELFF	TGTGCCAGCAAACCCTCCGGCAGGGCTAACACCGGGGAGCTGTTTTTT
TRBJ1-2	NA	TRBV11-1	TRBD1	CASSLKGQNYGYTF	TGTGCCAGCAGCTTAAAGGGACAGAACTATGGCTACACCTTC
TRBJ2-1	many	TRBV6-6	TRBD2	CASSRGGYNEQFF	TGTGCCAGCAGCCGGGGGGGGTACAATGAGCAGTTCTTC
TRBJ2-3	many	TRBV20-1	TRBD2	CSALRTSGSFRDTQYF	TGCAGTGCTTTACGGACTAGCGGGAGTTTTAGAGATACGCAGTATTTT
TRBJ2-1	many	TRBV5-1	TRBD1	CASSLRDSNNEQFF	TGCGCCAGCAGCCTCCGGGACAGTAACAATGAGCAGTTCTTC
TRBJ2-1	NA	TRBV7-7	NA	CASSLDRNNEQFF	TGTGCCAGCAGCTTAGACAGGAACAATGAGCAGTTCTTC
TRBJ1-2	many	TRBV12-3/TRBV12-4	NA	CASSLVGRGVNGYTF	TGTGCCAGCAGTTTAGTCGGGCGAGGGGTCAACGGCTACACCTTC
TRBJ2-1	many	TRBV20-1	TRBD2	CSASLAGSYNEQFF	TGCAGTGCTAGTCTAGCGGGCTCCTACAATGAGCAGTTCTTC